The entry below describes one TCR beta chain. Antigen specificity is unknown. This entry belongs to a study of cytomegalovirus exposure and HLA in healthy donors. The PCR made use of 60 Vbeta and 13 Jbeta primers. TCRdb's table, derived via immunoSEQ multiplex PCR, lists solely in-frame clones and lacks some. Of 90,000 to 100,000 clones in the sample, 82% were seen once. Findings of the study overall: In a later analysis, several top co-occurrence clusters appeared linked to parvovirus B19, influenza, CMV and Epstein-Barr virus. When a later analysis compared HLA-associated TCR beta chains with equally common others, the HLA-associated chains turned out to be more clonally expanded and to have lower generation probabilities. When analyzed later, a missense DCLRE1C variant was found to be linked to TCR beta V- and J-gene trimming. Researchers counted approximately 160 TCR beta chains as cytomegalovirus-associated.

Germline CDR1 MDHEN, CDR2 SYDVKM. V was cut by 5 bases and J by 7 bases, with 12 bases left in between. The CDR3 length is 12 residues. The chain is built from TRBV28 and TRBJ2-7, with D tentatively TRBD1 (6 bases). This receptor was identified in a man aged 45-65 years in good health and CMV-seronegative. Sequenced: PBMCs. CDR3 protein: CASSLTGREQYF. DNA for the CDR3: TGTGCCAGCAGTCTCACAGGGCGGGAGCAGTACTTC. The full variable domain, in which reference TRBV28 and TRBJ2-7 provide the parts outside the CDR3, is DVKVTQSSRYLVKRTGEKVFLECVQDMDHENMFWYRQDPGLGLRLIYFSYDVKMKEKGDIPEGYSVSREKKERFSLILESASTNQTSMYLCASSLTGREQYFGPGTRLTVT.